There are many counts of the clone carrying this T cell receptor beta chain. The source of the sample is a study of regulatory T cells in long-lasting Graves disease. Library construction for TCR beta used iRepertoire HTBI primers and Arm-PCR of CDR3 regions. MiXCR, applied by TCRdb to the multiplex PCR reads, yields one record per CDR3 protein. The sample contains about 300,000 distinct CDR3 sequences, about 20% of which appear only once. Specified time point: newly diagnosed GD, antithyroid drugs for less than 3 months. There was RNA extracted from PBMCs, and the TCR library was made from it. Clinicians diagnosed Graves' disease using American Thyroid Association guidelines. There are 15 residues in the CDR3. Germline V gene data show CDR1 as MNHEY and CDR2 as SMNVEV (reference sequence). The V segment lost 3 bases and the J segment 4 bases; nucleotides outside the gene matches: 6.

The chain has TRBV27 and TRBJ2-1; 7 bases fit TRBD2. This receptor was identified in a female donor with Graves disease. This specimen was peripheral blood mononuclear cells (PBMCs), taken at new diagnosis, from a patient treated with antithyroid drugs. CDR3 coding DNA: TGTGCCAGCAGTTTCAGAGGGAGGGAGTACAATGAGCAGTTCTTC. Its translation: CASSFRGREYNEQFF.